The 14 T cell receptor beta chains reported below all come from one sample, sequenced in a study. Via MiXCR, TCRdb re-called the RT-PCR reads, giving one row per CDR3 protein. This table has hundreds of thousands of distinct CDR3 sequences, 13% to 15% appearing once. Sequences were obtained from memory CD4+ T cells from blood. The receptors were gathered from a female donor in good health, serving as a healthy control.

This chain connects TRBV4-3 to TRBJ2-2; 7 positions agree with TRBD2. Germline CDR1 and CDR2: LGHNA and YSLEER. This CDR3 contains 17 residues. V shed 0 bases and J 5 bases; nucleotides not matched to a gene: 9. The CDR3: CASSQDLPGGGTGELFF. CDR3 sequence (DNA): TGCGCCAGCAGCCAAGACTTGCCGGGAGGAGGGACCGGGGAGCTGTTTTTT.

This clonotype was recorded many times. The chain combines TRBV12-3 or TRBV12-4 with TRBJ2-7; 10 nucleotides line up with TRBD2. The CDR3 is 12 amino acids. Germline trimming cut 7 bases from V and 12 bases from J; bases unmatched to any gene: 9. The CDR3 sequence: CASTLAGEVMYF. The CDR3, as DNA: TGTGCCAGCACCCTAGCGGGGGAGGTGATGTACTTC.

The V and J genes are TRBV20-1 and TRBJ2-2; 9 bases fit TRBD2. Germline CDR1 DFQATT, CDR2 SNEGSKA (reference sequence). CDR3 length equals 15 residues. J lost 2 bases, V lost 3 bases, and 4 bases had no gene match. Here the CDR3 DNA reads TGCAGTGCTAGTAGCGGGGGTACTAACACCGGGGAGCTGTTTTTT. This encodes CSASSGGTNTGELFF.

CDR3 nucleotides: TGTGCCAGCAGTTATCGGACTAGCGGGAGAGATACGCAGTATTTT. The encoded protein is CASSYRTSGRDTQYF. The chain links TRBV12-3 or TRBV12-4 to TRBJ2-3, with 13 bases identical to TRBD2. The CDR3 sequence is 15 residues long. Trimming took 4 bases from V and 5 from J; bases not matched to a gene: 3.

Concerning this clonotype itself: One junction end does not reproduce the germline sequence, and a read error may be involved. The CDR3 here is CASRTFRGNEEFF. CDR3 DNA: TGTGCCAGCAGGACCTTTCGGGGTAATGAGGAGTTCTTC. V gene TRBV7-2 combines with J gene TRBJ2-1, with D possibly matching TRBD2 (5 bases). The CDR3 is 13 amino acids. From germline, CDR1 is SGHTA and CDR2 FQGNSA.

This clonotype was seen more than once but under ten times. The chain uses TRBV12-3 or TRBV12-4 and TRBJ2-1; the D gene is possibly TRBD1 (6 bases). The germline V and J ends were trimmed by 3 bases and 8 bases, with 14 bases remaining between them. CDR3 length equals 14 residues. The CDR3 loop reads CASSFLQQGHEQFF. CDR3 in DNA: TGTGCCAGCAGTTTCCTACAACAGGGCCATGAGCAGTTCTTC.

The V call is TRBV12-3 or TRBV12-4, the J call TRBJ2-1; the D gene is possibly TRBD2 (5 bases). This CDR3 spans 12 amino acids. Trimming took off 8 bases at V and 12 bases at J, with 17 bases between the two ends. This CDR3 is CASGSAGRGQFF. DNA for the CDR3: TGTGCCAGCGGCTCCGCGGGCCGGGGGCAGTTCTTC.

This clonotype was seen at least ten times. V usage is TRBV6-5 and J usage is TRBJ1-1, with a weak D call TRBD1 (6 bases). Looked up from germline, CDR1 is MNHEY and CDR2 is SVGAGI. The V end was cut by 4 bases, the J end by 6 bases, with 9 bases between. This CDR3 is built from 12 residues. This chain's CDR3 is CASSSGVAEAFF. CDR3 bases: TGTGCCAGCAGTTCAGGGGTGGCTGAAGCTTTCTTT.

This clonotype was observed at least ten times. V gene TRBV6-4 combines with J gene TRBJ2-3; 10 nucleotides align to TRBD1. V shed 4 bases, J shed 6 bases, and the junction held 1 base outside the gene matches. Germline loops: CDR1 MRHNA, CDR2 SNTAGT. The CDR3 totals 13 residues. The CDR3 loop is CASSGDRGDTQYF. CDR3 bases: TGTGCCAGCAGTGGGGACAGGGGTGATACGCAGTATTTT.

Ten or more counts support this clonotype. CDR3 in DNA: TGTGCCAGCAGCTTAGCGCTGGGACCCTACGAGCAGTACTTC. Translation gives CASSLALGPYEQYF. The V gene is TRBV7-2, the J gene TRBJ2-7; D is perhaps TRBD1 or TRBD2 (5 bases each). Germline V gene lookup returns CDR1 SGHTA and CDR2 FQGNSA. The CDR3 spans 14 residues. V dropped 0 bases and J dropped 2 bases, with 8 bases sitting between them.

This clonotype has only a few counts. The V gene is TRBV4-2, the J gene TRBJ2-6; tentative D call: TRBD1 (6 bases). V was cut by 0 bases and J by 1 base, with 7 bases left in between. This CDR3 region has 16 residues. Germline assignment: CDR1 LGHNA and CDR2 YNFKEQ. The CDR3 protein is CASSQDQGSGANVLTF. The CDR3 DNA sequence: TGTGCCAGCAGCCAAGATCAGGGGTCTGGGGCCAACGTCCTGACTTTC.

The chain recombines TRBV11-2 with TRBJ1-5; 7 bases map to TRBD1. The V gene's germline CDR1 is SGHAT and CDR2 FQNNGV. V shed 5 bases and J 6 bases; nucleotides not matched to a gene: 7. This CDR3 contains 14 residues. The CDR3 is CASSRETGSQPQHF. Written as DNA, the CDR3 is TGTGCCAGCAGCCGTGAGACAGGGTCTCAGCCCCAGCATTTT.

This clonotype was seen a few times. The rearrangement links TRBV30 to TRBJ1-1; a possible D gene is TRBD1 (5 bases). V lost 5 bases and J lost 4, with 14 bases in between. The CDR3 runs 13 residues. From germline, CDR1 is GTSNPN and CDR2 SVGIG (reference sequence). This chain's CDR3 is CAWDQVGGTEAFF. DNA of the CDR3: TGTGCCTGGGACCAGGTGGGGGGCACTGAAGCTTTCTTT.

V and J are TRBV7-9 and TRBJ2-5; D perhaps matches TRBD2 (5 bases). The CDR3 extends over 14 amino acids. Trimming cost V 0 bases and J 5 bases, with 10 bases left between them. CDR1 is SEHNR, CDR2 FQNEAQ, per germline (reference sequence). The CDR3 sequence: CASSLARAGETQYF. The DNA for the CDR3 is TGTGCCAGCAGCTTAGCGAGGGCCGGGGAGACCCAGTACTTC. The full variable domain, in which reference TRBV7-9 and TRBJ2-5 provide the parts outside the CDR3, is DTGVSQNPRHKITKRGQNVTFRCDPISEHNRLYWYRQTLGQGPEFLTYFQNEAQLEKSRLLSDRFSAERPKGSFSTLEIQRTEQGDSAMYLCASSLARAGETQYFGPGTRLLVL.